These 32 T cell receptor beta chains originate from one sample sequenced in a study of preoperative IRX-2 immunotherapy in early breast cancer. The treatment denotes: preoperative locoregional IRX-2 cytokine immunotherapy. The assay was immunoSEQ multiplex PCR, and TCRdb's table has in-frame clones only and misses some. Of about 34,000 clones listed, 90% to 95% are singletons. Sample acquisition took place from a patient treated with IRX-2 immunotherapy. The origin of the receptors is a human donor with breast cancer.

The gene calls are TRBV15 and TRBJ1-1, with 7 bases identical to TRBD1. The J segment lost 6 bases and the V segment lost 3 bases, leaving 4 bases of the junction unmatched. Germline V gene sequence: CDR1 LNHNV, CDR2 YYDKDF (reference sequence). The CDR3 consists of 13 residues. The CDR3 nucleotides read TGTGCCACCAGCAGGGCCGGGACAGCTGAAGCTTTCTTT. This sequence encodes CATSRAGTAEAFF.

J is TRBJ1-5 and V is TRBV28; possibly TRBD1 for D (6 bases). The CDR3 is 16 amino acids. The germline V gene has CDR1 MDHEN and CDR2 SYDVKM. Trimming took off 7 bases at V and 1 base at J, with 17 bases between the two ends. The CDR3 DNA sequence: TGTGCCAGCACCGCCACACAGGGCTTAAGCAATCAGCCCCAGCATTTT. It codes for CASTATQGLSNQPQHF.

The rearrangement links TRBV10-3 to TRBJ1-4; D is unclear. Germline CDR1 reads ENHRY; CDR2 reads SYGVKD. CDR3 length: 20 amino acids. Trimming took 0 bases from V and 0 from J, leaving 20 bases between them. CDR3 bases: TGTGCCATCAGTGAGTCTCTGGGGAGCCAACACGGGGCAACTAATGAAAAACTGTTTTTT. It is translated as CAISESLGSQHGATNEKLFF.

The J gene is TRBJ1-6, the V gene TRBV28; D remains ambiguous. V was cut by 7 bases and J by 14 bases, with 18 bases left in between. This CDR3 comprises 13 residues. Germline V lookup: CDR1 MDHEN, CDR2 SYDVKM. As DNA, the CDR3 is TGTGCCAGCAATCAGTCCCCCCCTTGGACCCTCCACTTT. This translates into CASNQSPPWTLHF.

J is TRBJ2-7 and V is TRBV5-4; 10 bases fit TRBD2. V trimming: 1 base; J trimming: 6 bases; junction bases outside the gene matches: 7. Looked up from germline, CDR1 is SGHNT and CDR2 is YYREEE (reference sequence). The CDR3 runs 15 residues. The CDR3 protein is CASSLQTSGTREQYF. The CDR3 DNA reads as TGTGCCAGCAGCTTGCAAACTAGCGGGACGCGCGAGCAGTACTTC.

The CDR3 reads CASSWSGGQGELFF. The CDR3 coding sequence is TGTGCCAGCAGTTGGAGTGGGGGCCAAGGGGAGCTGTTTTTT. V usage is TRBV27 and J usage is TRBJ2-2; a weak D match, TRBD1 (6 bases). V dropped 4 bases and J dropped 8 bases, with 14 bases sitting between them. Germline V gene sequence: CDR1 MNHEY, CDR2 SMNVEV (reference sequence). CDR3 length: 14 amino acids.

The gene calls are TRBV7-2 and TRBJ1-1; no clear D. The ends were cut back, 2 bases at V and 3 bases at J, with 7 bases in the middle. Germline CDR1 reads SGHTA; CDR2 reads FQGNSA. The CDR3 consists of 13 residues. CDR3 bases: TGTGCCAGCAGCTTACGGTGGTACACTGAAGCTTTCTTT. Encoded protein: CASSLRWYTEAFF.

The chain joins TRBV7-2 to TRBJ1-4; weak D call: TRBD1 (5 bases). With 1 base removed from V and 8 bases from J, the gap between germline ends came to 17 bases. Germline CDR1 is SGHTA and CDR2 is FQGNSA. The CDR3 loop spans 16 amino acids. The CDR3 region is CASSLVSRGRREKLFF. Written as DNA, the CDR3 is TGTGCCAGCAGCTTAGTGAGCCGGGGCCGTCGGGAAAAACTGTTTTTT.

This chain uses TRBV28 with TRBJ2-3, with D possibly matching TRBD2 (6 bases). With 2 bases removed from V and 3 bases from J, the gap between germline ends came to 12 bases. The CDR3 totals 15 residues. CDR1 and CDR2 (germline): MDHEN, SYDVKM. CDR3: CASSLRLGNTDTQYF. As DNA, the CDR3 is TGTGCCAGCAGTTTAAGACTAGGAAATACAGATACGCAGTATTTT.

V and J are TRBV7-2 and TRBJ1-1; 7 positions match TRBD1. Germline CDR1 and CDR2: SGHTA and FQGNSA. V dropped 2 bases and J dropped 6; count of bases not matched to a gene: 6. The CDR3 consists of 14 residues. The CDR3 DNA sequence: TGTGCCAGCAGCTTACAGGGGGGGCGCCCTGAAGCTTTCTTT. Amino acid sequence: CASSLQGGRPEAFF.

The table lists this clone with a count of one. CDR3 nucleotides: TGCGCCAGCAGCTCCCAAAGAACCGGGGGCACAGATACGCAGTATTTT. Residues: CASSSQRTGGTDTQYF. The chain links TRBV5-1 to TRBJ2-3; D may be TRBD2 (5 bases). CDR1 is SGHRS and CDR2 is YFSETQ in the germline V gene. V lost 3 bases to trimming and J lost 1 base, with 15 bases between them. The CDR3 length is 16 residues.

The J gene is TRBJ1-6, the V gene TRBV18, with D hard to call. The CDR3 contains 12 residues. Trimming stripped 6 bases from V and 6 bases from J, with 6 bases between. Germline CDR1 is KGHSH and CDR2 is LQKENI. The chain's CDR3 is CASSLANSPLHF. CDR3 bases: TGTGCCAGCTCGCTCGCTAATTCACCCCTCCACTTT.

This chain joins TRBV30 and TRBJ1-2; 7 bases are a match to TRBD1. The CDR3 loop spans 13 amino acids. The germline V gene has CDR1 GTSNPN and CDR2 SVGIG (reference sequence). Losses at the gene ends were 5 bases for V and 4 bases for J; bases not matched to a gene: 7. The CDR3 is CAWGQTGPYGYTF. In nucleotides, the CDR3 is TGTGCCTGGGGCCAGACAGGGCCCTATGGCTACACCTTC. Using reference TRBV30 and TRBJ1-2 for the parts outside the CDR3, the full variable domain is SQTIHQWPATLVQPVGSPLSLECTVEGTSNPNLYWYRQAAGRGLQLLFYSVGIGQISSEVPQNLSASRPQDRQFILSSKKLLLSDSGFYLCAWGQTGPYGYTFGSGTRLTVV.

CDR3 protein: CASSPRGRGGEKLFF. For the CDR3, the DNA is TGTGCCAGCAGCCCCCGTGGCAGGGGCGGAGAAAAACTGTTTTTT. The chain combines TRBV27 with TRBJ1-4; TRBD1 is a possible D gene (6 bases). This CDR3 comprises 15 residues. Germline-derived CDR1 and CDR2 are MNHEY and SMNVEV (reference sequence). Trimming removed 6 bases from V and 8 bases from J, with 19 bases in between. The variable domain in full, completed from reference TRBV27 and TRBJ1-4, reads EAQVTQNPRYLITVTGKKLTVTCSQNMNHEYMSWYRQDPGLGLRQIYYSMNVEVTDKGDVPEGYKVSRKEKRNFPLILESPSPNQTSLYFCASSPRGRGGEKLFFGSGTQLSVL.

This clone was picked up one time. This sequence joins TRBV9 and TRBJ1-2; a possible D gene is TRBD1 (6 bases). Germline CDR1 SGDLS, CDR2 YYNGEE. The CDR3 loop spans 16 amino acids. V was clipped by 0 bases and J by 4 bases, with 16 bases between them. Here the CDR3 reads CASSVGSQGGIYGYTF. The CDR3 nucleotides read TGTGCCAGCAGCGTAGGATCACAGGGAGGGATCTATGGCTACACCTTC.

This clone was seen more than once but under ten times. The genes are TRBV14 and TRBJ2-1; D is possibly TRBD2 (7 bases). The V end lost 4 bases, the J end lost 0 bases, and 13 bases lay between the germline ends. Germline values: CDR1 SGHDN, CDR2 FVKESK. CDR3 length: 16 amino acids. The CDR3 reads CASSPKGGFSYNEQFF. The CDR3 DNA reads as TGTGCCAGCAGCCCGAAGGGGGGGTTCTCCTACAATGAGCAGTTCTTC.

The rearrangement links TRBV9 to TRBJ2-7, with 8 bases fitting TRBD1. CDR1 is SGDLS, CDR2 YYNGEE, per germline. J lost 6 bases, V lost 3 bases, and 11 bases had no gene match. The CDR3 contains 15 residues. The DNA for the CDR3 is TGTGCCAGCAGCGCAGGGGCAGGCAGGGGGCTCGAGCAGTACTTC. Protein product: CASSAGAGRGLEQYF.

This clone was found once. This chain links TRBV4-1 with TRBJ1-2; tentative D call: TRBD1 (6 bases). Trimming took off 0 bases at V and 3 bases at J, with 8 bases between the two ends. The CDR3 is 14 residues long. Germline V gives CDR1 MGHRA, CDR2 YSYEKL. The CDR3 DNA follows: TGCGCCAGCAGCCAAGACAGGGGCCACTATGGCTACACCTTC. Its translation: CASSQDRGHYGYTF.

The gene calls are TRBV4-2 and TRBJ1-4; D is unresolved. With 0 bases removed from V and 13 bases from J, the gap between germline ends came to 12 bases. The CDR3 extends over 13 amino acids. The V gene's germline CDR1 is LGHNA and CDR2 YNFKEQ. CDR3 DNA: TGTGCCAGCAGCCAAGAAGTGATCGATCCACTGTTTTTT. It encodes CASSQEVIDPLFF.

The genes are TRBV7-6 and TRBJ2-6; 7 bases map to TRBD2. Germline CDR1 reads SGHVS; CDR2 reads FNYEAQ. After removal of 6 bases from V and 4 bases from J, the junction contained 9 bases not matched to a gene. The CDR3 is 16 residues long. The chain's CDR3 is CASRGRLADGANVLTF. As DNA, the CDR3 is TGTGCCAGCAGGGGCCGACTAGCTGACGGGGCCAACGTCCTGACTTTC.

V is TRBV28 and J is TRBJ2-7, with D perhaps TRBD2 (5 bases). The CDR3 spans 14 residues. The V gene lost 5 bases and the J gene lost 3 bases, with 14 bases spanning the gap. The V gene's germline CDR1 is MDHEN and CDR2 SYDVKM. The CDR3 sequence: CASSRARGFYEQYF. CDR3 nucleotide sequence: TGTGCCAGCAGTCGGGCCAGAGGGTTCTACGAGCAGTACTTC.

The genes are TRBV18 and TRBJ1-3, with TRBD1 as a possible D gene (5 bases). The CDR3 has 15 residues. Germline CDR1 is KGHSH and CDR2 is LQKENI. Trimming took 2 bases from V and 0 from J, leaving 8 bases between them. As DNA, the CDR3 is TGTGCCAGCTCACCAGGACACCCCTCTGGAAACACCATATATTTT. Translating it yields CASSPGHPSGNTIYF. Full variable domain (outside the CDR3, taken from reference TRBV18 and TRBJ1-3): NAGVMQNPRHLVRRRGQEARLRCSPMKGHSHVYWYRQLPEEGLKFMVYLQKENIIDESGMPKERFSAEFPKEGPSILRIQQVVRGDSAAYFCASSPGHPSGNTIYFGEGSWLTVV.

V usage is TRBV18 and J usage is TRBJ1-1, with D unclear. The CDR3 is made up of 15 amino acids. Germline V lookup: CDR1 KGHSH, CDR2 LQKENI. The ends were cut back, 2 bases at V and 2 bases at J, with 12 bases in the middle. The CDR3 loop reads CASSPSRDTNTEAFF. DNA of the CDR3: TGTGCCAGCTCACCAAGCCGGGATACTAACACTGAAGCTTTCTTT.

The chain is built from TRBV15 and TRBJ2-1, with 9 bases that match TRBD2. The length of the CDR3 is 18 residues. Germline trimming cut 0 bases from V and 0 bases from J; bases unmatched to any gene: 6. From germline, CDR1 is LNHNV and CDR2 YYDKDF (reference sequence). CDR3 protein: CATSRDTSGYSSYNEQFF. The CDR3 nucleotides read TGTGCCACCAGCAGAGATACTAGCGGGTATAGCTCCTACAATGAGCAGTTCTTC.

The rearrangement joins TRBV29-1 to TRBJ1-1, with 9 bases matching TRBD1. Germline V CDR1 and CDR2: SQVTM, ANQGSEA. Trimming took 5 bases from V and 4 from J; bases not matched to a gene: 5. The CDR3 spans 13 residues. CDR3 sequence: CSVRQGGRTEAFF. The CDR3 coding sequence is TGCAGCGTTCGACAGGGGGGGCGCACTGAAGCTTTCTTT.

This rearrangement joins TRBV11-3 to TRBJ2-5; D assignment may be TRBD1 or TRBD2 (5 bases each). Germline V CDR1 and CDR2: SGHNT, YENEEA. This CDR3 is built from 14 residues. Deletions cut 2 bases from V and 1 base from J, with 8 bases between. The DNA of the CDR3 is TGTGCCAGCAGCTTACGGGACGCCCAAGAGACCCAGTACTTC. It yields the protein CASSLRDAQETQYF.

The rearrangement uses TRBV7-9 and TRBJ1-3; the D is unclear. The CDR3 loop spans 13 amino acids. The V end lost 0 bases, the J end lost 4 bases, and 4 bases lay between the germline ends. The germline V gene encodes CDR1 SEHNR and CDR2 FQNEAQ (reference sequence). The CDR3 sequence is CASSLAAGNTIYF. In nucleotides, the CDR3 is TGTGCCAGCAGCTTAGCTGCCGGAAACACCATATATTTT.

The chain is built from TRBV6-6 and TRBJ2-7; possibly TRBD2 for D (5 bases). Trimming stripped 10 bases from V and 2 bases from J, with 18 bases between. This CDR3 comprises 14 residues. Germline V gives CDR1 MNHNY, CDR2 SVGAGI (reference sequence). The CDR3 bases are TGTGCCACCCCTTTCGGAGGCTCACCCTACGAGCAGTACTTC. It yields the protein CATPFGGSPYEQYF.

The chain joins TRBV29-1 to TRBJ1-2, with D uncertain. Trimming took 0 bases from V and 4 from J, leaving 12 bases between them. Germline CDR1 reads SQVTM; CDR2 reads ANQGSEA. The CDR3 totals 14 residues. The CDR3 region is CSVEDPGLSYGYTF. The CDR3 DNA follows: TGCAGCGTTGAAGATCCGGGGTTGTCCTATGGCTACACCTTC.

The chain employs TRBV19 and TRBJ1-3; D is undetermined. Looked up from germline, CDR1 is LNHDA and CDR2 is SQIVND (reference sequence). The CDR3 length is 12 residues. V dropped 4 bases and J dropped 4 bases, with 5 bases sitting between them. Written as DNA, the CDR3 is TGTGCCAGTAGTAGGTTGGGAAACACCATATATTTT. Its translation is CASSRLGNTIYF.

The genes are TRBV16 and TRBJ1-3; 8 nucleotides line up with TRBD1. With V trimmed by 3 bases and J by 2 bases, 0 bases remained unmatched. This CDR3 has 14 amino acids. CDR1 is KGHSY, CDR2 FQNENV, per germline. CDR3 sequence (DNA): TGTGCCAGCAGCCAGACAGGGGCTGGAAACACCATATATTTT. Translated, it gives CASSQTGAGNTIYF.

The rearrangement joins TRBV5-6 to TRBJ1-2; D gene uncertain. V was trimmed by 6 bases and J by 4 bases, leaving 19 bases between them. Germline CDR1 and CDR2: SGHDT and YYEEEE. The CDR3 extends over 15 amino acids. The CDR3 DNA sequence: TGTGCCAGCAATTTTTGGGCCAGGAACATCTATGGCTACACCTTC. Amino acid sequence: CASNFWARNIYGYTF.